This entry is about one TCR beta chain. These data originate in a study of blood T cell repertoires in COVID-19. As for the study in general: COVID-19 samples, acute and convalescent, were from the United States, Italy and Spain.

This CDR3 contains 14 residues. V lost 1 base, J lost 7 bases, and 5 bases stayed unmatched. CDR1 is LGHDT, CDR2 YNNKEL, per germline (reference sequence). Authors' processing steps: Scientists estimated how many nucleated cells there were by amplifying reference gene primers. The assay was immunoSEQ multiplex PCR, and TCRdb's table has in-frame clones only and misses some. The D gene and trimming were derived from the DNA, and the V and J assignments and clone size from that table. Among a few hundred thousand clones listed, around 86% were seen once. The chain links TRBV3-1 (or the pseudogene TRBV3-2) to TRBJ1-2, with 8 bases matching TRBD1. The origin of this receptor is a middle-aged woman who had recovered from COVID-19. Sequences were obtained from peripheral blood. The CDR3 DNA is TGTGCCAGCAGCCAAGGGACAGGGTTCTCTGGCTACACCTTC. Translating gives CASSQGTGFSGYTF.